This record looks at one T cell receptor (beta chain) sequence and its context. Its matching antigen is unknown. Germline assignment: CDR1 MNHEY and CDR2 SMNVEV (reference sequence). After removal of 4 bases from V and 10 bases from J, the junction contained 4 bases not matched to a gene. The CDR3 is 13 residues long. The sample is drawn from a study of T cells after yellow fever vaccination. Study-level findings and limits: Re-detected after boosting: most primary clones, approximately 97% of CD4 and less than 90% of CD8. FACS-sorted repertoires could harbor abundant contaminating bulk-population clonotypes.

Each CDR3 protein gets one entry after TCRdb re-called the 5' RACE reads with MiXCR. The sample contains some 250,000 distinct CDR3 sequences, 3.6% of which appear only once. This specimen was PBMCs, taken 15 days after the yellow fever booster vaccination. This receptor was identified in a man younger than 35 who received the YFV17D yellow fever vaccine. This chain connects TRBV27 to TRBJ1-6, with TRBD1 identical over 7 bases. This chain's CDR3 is CASSSDRASPLHF. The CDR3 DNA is TGTGCCAGCAGTTCAGACAGGGCCTCACCCCTCCACTTT.